The sequence of this T cell receptor beta chain was determined in a study of T cells in Graves' hyperthyroidism and ophthalmopathy (dated by TCRdb to about 2019). With respect to the entire study: Peripheral blood samples were taken at the time of initial diagnosis, prior to any treatment. To identify TCR V-J signatures that set the groups apart, the researchers used a discovery cohort of 100 patients, made up of under 50 with Graves' ophthalmopathy and 57 with stable Graves' hyperthyroidism. Thyroid tissue and blood T-cell repertoires from six Graves' hyperthyroidism patients were also compared in the study. The paper reports TCR Vbeta CDR3 sequencing of approximately 140 peripheral blood samples: approximately 43 ophthalmopathy, roughly 74 hyperthyroidism and approximately 17 progressor patients. Once sampling was done, hyperthyroidism patients were given methimazole at a starting dose of 30 mg daily, whereas ophthalmopathy patients were given high-dose intravenous methylprednisolone. An independent validation cohort of 18 to 20 hyperthyroidism patients and approximately 16 patients who later progressed to ophthalmopathy tested prospective prediction of ophthalmopathy. The roughly 91 discovery patients were randomly divided into training and test sets at a 7:3 ratio. Findings and caveats that apply to the study as a whole: Sample size was not statistically predetermined, and blinding of investigators to group allocation was not performed. In validation, the model predicted progression to ophthalmopathy with roughly 66% sensitivity and roughly 75% specificity, a median of approximately 6.7 months before onset. A model built on a 13 V-J signature distinguished ophthalmopathy from stable hyperthyroidism, reaching 85% to 90% sensitivity and around 82% specificity in cross-validation and 80%/75% in testing. Most expanded thyroid clonotypes (frequency above 0.001) were also detected in blood, a finding suggesting that blood repertoires may reflect thyroid immune responses.

This clonotype was detected ten times or more. Its antigen specificity is not known. No much larger clonotype is one base removed from it; base qualities were not supplied. The germline V gene (reference sequence) yields LGHDT for CDR1 and YNNKEL for CDR2. The cysteine opens and the phenylalanine closes a CDR3 of 14 amino acids. Only the CDR3 DNA is retained, 42 bases long and in frame from the first base. Cut back by 10 bases and 1 base, the V and J ends lie 14 bases apart. The TCR beta CDR3 regions were amplified from RNA transcripts. The first round of RT-PCR for the TCR CDR3 was performed with the HTBI primer set and the Qiagen OneStep RT-PCR kit. Libraries were constructed in a second round of multiplex PCR, after which size selection and purification were carried out. Sequencing of the libraries was done on an Illumina HiSeq2000 using paired-end 100 bp reads. The published analysis was carried out like this. Raw data were processed with SOAPnuke, discarding reads with adapters, uncalled bases, mean Phred below 15, or no exact constant-primer or identifier match. High-quality paired reads were merged with COPE v1.2.5, and unique nucleotide sequences were defined as clonotypes. Clonotypes were aligned to IMGT TRBV, TRBD and TRBJ reference segments using MiTCR v1.1. Analysis was restricted to V-J combinations with a frequency above 0.0001, which covered 98% to 99.2% of repertoires. A TCS score was defined as the ratio between F50 (clonal expansion) and ExV (chaos), using BLOSUM62-based TCRdist between CDR3 peptides within each V-J. Welch's t-statistics and random forest reduced approximately 520 V-J features to about 12, which were used in a naive Bayes classifier (R e1071). The public reads were reanalyzed by TCRdb: fastp trimming at Q25, MiXCR alignment, in-frame beta chains only. All rows with the same CDR3 protein become a single entry with the most common DNA and genes. The V and J calls reflect TCRdb's pipeline rather than the authors' work. For this sample there are under 750,000 distinct CDR3 sequences; approximately 19% appear just once. The ten most abundant clones make up over 15% of the sample.

Hyperthyroidism patients were newly diagnosed, with disease duration under 2 months, and aged 18 to 65 years. Patients with uncontrolled infections, other autoimmune diseases, pregnancy or lactation were excluded. Clinical symptoms, serum thyroxine and TRAb, thyroid ultrasound, and orbital computed tomography formed the basis for the diagnoses. For progressor patients, blood was drawn at the first diagnosis of hyperthyroidism, before any ophthalmopathy symptoms had appeared. PBMCs were separated from around 9.1 ml of fresh peripheral blood using Ficoll-Paque density gradient centrifugation. Progressor patients were defined as those initially diagnosed with Graves' hyperthyroidism in whom ophthalmopathy developed during follow-up. Total RNA was extracted using Trizol reagent, and RNA quality was assessed on an Agilent 2100 Bioanalyzer.

The sample taken for sequencing was blood. The chain couples TRBV3-1 to TRBJ1-5, with the identity of the D gene unclear. The clonotype comes from a woman between 45 and 65 years old with Graves' hyperthyroidism that later progressed to Graves' ophthalmopathy. The CDR3 reads as follows: CATDGVWSNQPQHF. In nucleotides, the sequence is TGTGCCACCGACGGGGTATGGAGCAATCAGCCCCAGCATTTT.